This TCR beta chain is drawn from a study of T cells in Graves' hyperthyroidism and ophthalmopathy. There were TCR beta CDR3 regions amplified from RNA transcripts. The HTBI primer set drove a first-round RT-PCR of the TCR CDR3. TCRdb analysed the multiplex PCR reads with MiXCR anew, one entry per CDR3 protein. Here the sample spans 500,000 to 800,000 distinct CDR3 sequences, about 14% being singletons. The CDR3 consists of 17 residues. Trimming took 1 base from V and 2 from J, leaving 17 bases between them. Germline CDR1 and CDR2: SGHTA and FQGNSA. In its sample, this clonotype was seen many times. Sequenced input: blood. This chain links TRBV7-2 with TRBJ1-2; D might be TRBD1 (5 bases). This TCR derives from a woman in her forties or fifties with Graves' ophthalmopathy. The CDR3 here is CASSLGGVGIVNYGYTF. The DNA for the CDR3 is TGTGCCAGCAGCTTAGGGGGCGTAGGGATCGTCAACTATGGCTACACCTTC.